Listed below are T cell receptor beta chains from one sample, sequenced in a study of T cell responses to AZD1222 COVID-19 vaccine. Data came from immunoSEQ multiplex PCR; TCRdb stores just in-frame clones and leaves some out. The profile shows about 130,000 clones, 70% to 90% of them singletons. The sequencing here drew on peripheral blood, taken on day 0 of AZD1222 vaccination. The receptors shown here come from an adult in good health. Each CDR3 is given with its conserved first and last residue. The order of the fields is J gene, clone size, V gene, D gene, CDR3 DNA, CDR3 protein. D genes are given only for firm matches. Not all rows give a size; the values are once, few, many and, for expanded clones, a class.

>TRBJ2-5|.|TRBV9|TRBD2
TGTGCCAGCAGCGCCTTCGGACTAGCGGGAGCGGAGACCCAGTACTTC
CASSAFGLAGAETQYF
>TRBJ2-2|.|TRBV5-1|.
TGCGCCAGCAGCTTCCAGGGAATGAACACCGGGGAGCTGTTTTTT
CASSFQGMNTGELFF
>TRBJ1-2|.|TRBV19|.
TGTGCCAGTAGTATTAAACAGGGAAGGAACTATGGCTACACCTTC
CASSIKQGRNYGYTF
>TRBJ1-5|.|TRBV7-8|.
TGTGCCAGCAGCTTAGGGCAGGGCAATCAGCCCCAGCATTTT
CASSLGQGNQPQHF
>TRBJ1-2|.|TRBV2|TRBD1
TGTGCCAGCAGGGTCTCAGGGGGAAACTATGGCTACACCTTC
CASRVSGGNYGYTF
>TRBJ2-7|.|TRBV3-1/TRBV3-2|.
TGTGCCAGCAGCCAATCCGCCGAGCAGTACTTC
CASSQSAEQYF
>TRBJ2-3|.|TRBV6-2/TRBV6-3|.
TGTGCCAGCAGTACGGGTAGGGCAGATACGCAGTATTTT
CASSTGRADTQYF
>TRBJ2-7|.|TRBV7-2|TRBD2
TGTGCCACCAAACTAGCGCTCTTTCCATTATACGAGCAGTACTTC
CATKLALFPLYEQYF
>TRBJ2-5|.|TRBV7-6|TRBD2
TGTGCCAGCAGCTTAGACGGGGGGACCCAAGAGACCCAGTACTTC
CASSLDGGTQETQYF
>TRBJ1-1|once|TRBV15|.
TGTGCCACCAGCAGAGGCGGAAACAGGGTAGGGGGGAGAAACACTGAAGCTTTCTTT
CATSRGGNRVGGRNTEAFF